This T cell receptor beta chain was sequenced during a study of CD8 T cells in Susac syndrome. RNA was extracted with the RNeasy kit, and a quantity of about 0.5 to 1 ug was reverse transcribed using random hexamers. In TCRdb, the immunoSEQ multiplex PCR reads were re-called with MiXCR into one record per CDR3 protein. The repertoire holds 84,000 or so distinct CDR3 sequences, over 90% seen once, with roughly 0.5% in the top ten. Per germline, CDR1 DFQATT and CDR2 SNEGSKA (reference sequence). The V gene end was trimmed by 4 bases and the J gene end by 11 bases; junction bases not matched to a gene: 11. CDR3 length: 14 residues.

The sequencing input was CD8+ T cells from PBMCs. The chain has TRBV20-1 and TRBJ2-1; 10 bases fit TRBD2. The sequence was collected from a human donor with Susac syndrome. The CDR3 region has the DNA TGCAGTGCTAAGGCCGGGACTAGCGATTTACAGCAGTTCTTC. It encodes CSAKAGTSDLQQFF.